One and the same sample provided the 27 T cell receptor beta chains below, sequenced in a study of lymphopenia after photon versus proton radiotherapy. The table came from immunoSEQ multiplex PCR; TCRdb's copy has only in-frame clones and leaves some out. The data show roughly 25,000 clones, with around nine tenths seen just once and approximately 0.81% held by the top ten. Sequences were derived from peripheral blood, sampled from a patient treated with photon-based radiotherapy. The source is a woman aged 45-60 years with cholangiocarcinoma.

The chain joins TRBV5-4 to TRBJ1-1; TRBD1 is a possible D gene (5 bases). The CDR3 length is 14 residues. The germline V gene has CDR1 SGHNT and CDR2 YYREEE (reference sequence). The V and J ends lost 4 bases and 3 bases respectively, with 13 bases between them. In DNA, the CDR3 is TGTGCCAGCAGCGGGGGACTCCACTACACTGAAGCTTTCTTT. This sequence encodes CASSGGLHYTEAFF. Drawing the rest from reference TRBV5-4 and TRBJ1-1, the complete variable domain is ETGVTQSPTHLIKTRGQQVTLRCSSQSGHNTVSWYQQALGQGPQFIFQYYREEENGRGNFPPRFSGLQFPNYSSELNVNALELDDSALYLCASSGGLHYTEAFFGQGTRLTVV.

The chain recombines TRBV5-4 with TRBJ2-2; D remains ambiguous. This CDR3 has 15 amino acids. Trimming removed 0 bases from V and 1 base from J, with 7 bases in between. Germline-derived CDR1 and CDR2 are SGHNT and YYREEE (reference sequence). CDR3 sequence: CASSLGLENTGELFF. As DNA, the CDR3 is TGTGCCAGCAGCTTGGGCCTAGAGAACACCGGGGAGCTGTTTTTT.

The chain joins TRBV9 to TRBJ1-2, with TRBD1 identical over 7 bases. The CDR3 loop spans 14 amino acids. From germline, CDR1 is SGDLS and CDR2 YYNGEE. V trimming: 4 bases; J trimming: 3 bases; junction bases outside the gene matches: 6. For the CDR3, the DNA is TGTGCCAGCAGCTCTAACAGGGGACACTATGGCTACACCTTC. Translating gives CASSSNRGHYGYTF. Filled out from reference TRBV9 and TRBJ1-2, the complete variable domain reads DSGVTQTPKHLITATGQRVTLRCSPRSGDLSVYWYQQSLDQGLQFLIQYYNGEERAKGNILERFSAQQFPDLHSELNLSSLELGDSALYFCASSSNRGHYGYTFGSGTRLTVV.

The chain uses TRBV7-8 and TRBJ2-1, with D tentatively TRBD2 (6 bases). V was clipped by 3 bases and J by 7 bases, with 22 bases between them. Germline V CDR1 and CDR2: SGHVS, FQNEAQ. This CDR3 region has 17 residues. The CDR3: CASSLKPGLPYSNEQFF. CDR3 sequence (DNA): TGTGCCAGCAGCTTGAAGCCGGGACTCCCATACTCAAATGAGCAGTTCTTC.

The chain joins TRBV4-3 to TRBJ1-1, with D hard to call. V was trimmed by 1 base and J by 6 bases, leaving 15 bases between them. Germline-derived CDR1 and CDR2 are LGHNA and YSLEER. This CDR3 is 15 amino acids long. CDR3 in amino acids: CASSQALSASSEAFF. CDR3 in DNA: TGCGCCAGCAGCCAAGCCTTGAGTGCGTCTTCTGAAGCTTTCTTT.

The CDR3 sequence is CASSVGGPFNEKLFF. The CDR3 bases are TGTGCCAGCAGTGTTGGGGGCCCCTTTAATGAAAAACTGTTTTTT. J is TRBJ1-4 and V is TRBV2; tentative D call: TRBD1 (6 bases). Germline V gene sequence: CDR1 SNHLY, CDR2 FYNNEI. V was cut by 4 bases and J by 4 bases, with 13 bases left in between. The CDR3 spans 15 residues. Using reference TRBV2 and TRBJ1-4 for the parts outside the CDR3, the full variable domain is EPEVTQTPSHQVTQMGQEVILRCVPISNHLYFYWYRQILGQKVEFLVSFYNNEISEKSEIFDDQFSVERPDGSNFTLKIRSTKLEDSAMYFCASSVGGPFNEKLFFGSGTQLSVL.

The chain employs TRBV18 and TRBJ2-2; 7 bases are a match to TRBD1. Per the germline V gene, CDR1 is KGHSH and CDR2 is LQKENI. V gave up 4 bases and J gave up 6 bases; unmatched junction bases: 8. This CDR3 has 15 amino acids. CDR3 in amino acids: CASSHPGQSAGELFF. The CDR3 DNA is TGTGCCAGCTCACACCCGGGACAGTCAGCCGGGGAGCTGTTTTTT.

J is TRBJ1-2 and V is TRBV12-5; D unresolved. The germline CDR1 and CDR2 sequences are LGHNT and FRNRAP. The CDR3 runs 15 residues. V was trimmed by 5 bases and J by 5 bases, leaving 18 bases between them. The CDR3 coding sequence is TGTGCTAGTGGTCCCCCCGAAGGGTTTCGGTATGGCTACACCTTC. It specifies CASGPPEGFRYGYTF.

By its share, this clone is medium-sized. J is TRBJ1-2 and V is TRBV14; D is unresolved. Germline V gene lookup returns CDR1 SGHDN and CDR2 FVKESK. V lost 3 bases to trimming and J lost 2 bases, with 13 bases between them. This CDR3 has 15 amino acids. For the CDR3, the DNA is TGTGCCAGCAGCCAGCTGTCCGGGTGGAACTATGGCTACACCTTC. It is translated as CASSQLSGWNYGYTF.

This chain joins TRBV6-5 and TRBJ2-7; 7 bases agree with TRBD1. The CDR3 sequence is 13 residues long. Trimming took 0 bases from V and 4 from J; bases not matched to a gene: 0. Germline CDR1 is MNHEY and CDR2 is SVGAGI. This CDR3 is CASSYSTGYEQYF. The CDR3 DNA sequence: TGTGCCAGCAGTTACTCGACAGGGTACGAGCAGTACTTC.

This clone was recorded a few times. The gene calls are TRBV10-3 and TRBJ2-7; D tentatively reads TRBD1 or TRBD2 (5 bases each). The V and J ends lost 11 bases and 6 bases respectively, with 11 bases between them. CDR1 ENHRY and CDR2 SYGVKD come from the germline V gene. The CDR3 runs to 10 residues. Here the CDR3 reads CASGTGEQYF. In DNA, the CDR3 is TGTGCCTCCGGGACGGGCGAGCAGTACTTC.

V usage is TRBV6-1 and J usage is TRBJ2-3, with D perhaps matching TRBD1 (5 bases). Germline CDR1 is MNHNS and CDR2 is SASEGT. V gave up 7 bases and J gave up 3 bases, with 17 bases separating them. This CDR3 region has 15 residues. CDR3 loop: CASTPQASPTDTQYF. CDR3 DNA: TGTGCCAGCACTCCACAGGCTAGTCCTACAGATACGCAGTATTTT.

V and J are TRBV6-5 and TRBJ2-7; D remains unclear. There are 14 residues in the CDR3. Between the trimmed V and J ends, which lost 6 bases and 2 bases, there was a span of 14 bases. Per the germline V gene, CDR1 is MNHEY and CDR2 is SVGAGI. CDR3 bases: TGTGCCAGCAGATTGGGTCTAAACCCCTACGAGCAGTACTTC. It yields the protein CASRLGLNPYEQYF.

The CDR3 loop is CASSFGWGSGGTSYEQYF. Written as DNA, the CDR3 is TGTGCCAGCAGCTTCGGGTGGGGCTCGGGGGGAACCTCCTACGAGCAGTACTTC. V and J are TRBV7-7 and TRBJ2-7; 7 nucleotides align to TRBD2. Germline values: CDR1 SSHAT, CDR2 FNYEAQ (reference sequence). J was trimmed by 0 bases and V by 3 bases; bases with no gene match: 14. The CDR3 runs 18 residues. Variable domain in full (rest from reference TRBV7-7 and TRBJ2-7): GAGVSQSPRYKVTKRGQDVTLRCDPISSHATLYWYQQALGQGPEFLTYFNYEAQPDKSGLPSDRFSAERPEGSISTLTIQRTEQRDSAMYRCASSFGWGSGGTSYEQYFGPGTRLTVT.

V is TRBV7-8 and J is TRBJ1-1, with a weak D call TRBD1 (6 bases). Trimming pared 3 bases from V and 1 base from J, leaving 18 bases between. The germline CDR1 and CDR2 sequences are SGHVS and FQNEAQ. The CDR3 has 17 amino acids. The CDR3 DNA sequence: TGTGCCAGCAGCTTCACCCCGCGGGGACATTCGAACACTGAAGCTTTCTTT. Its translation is CASSFTPRGHSNTEAFF.

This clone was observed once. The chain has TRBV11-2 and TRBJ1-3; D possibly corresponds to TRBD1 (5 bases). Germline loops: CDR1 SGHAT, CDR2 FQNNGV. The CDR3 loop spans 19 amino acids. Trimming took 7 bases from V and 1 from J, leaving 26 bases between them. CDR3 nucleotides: TGTGCCAGCAACGTAGGCGTAAGACAGCCCCTTCAGTCTGGAAACACCATATATTTT. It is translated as CASNVGVRQPLQSGNTIYF.

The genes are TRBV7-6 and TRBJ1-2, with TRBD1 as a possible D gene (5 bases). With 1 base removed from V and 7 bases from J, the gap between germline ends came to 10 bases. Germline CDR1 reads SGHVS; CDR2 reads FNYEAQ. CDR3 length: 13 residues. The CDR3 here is CASSLVTGTGYTF. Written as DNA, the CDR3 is TGTGCCAGCAGCTTAGTCACGGGGACTGGCTACACCTTC.

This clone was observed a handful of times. The CDR3 loop reads CASRSGTETNYGYTF. As DNA, the CDR3 is TGTGCCAGTAGATCCGGGACGGAGACCAACTATGGCTACACCTTC. This sequence joins TRBV19 and TRBJ1-2; D may be TRBD1 (5 bases). With 6 bases removed from V and 2 bases from J, the gap between germline ends came to 16 bases. CDR1 is LNHDA, CDR2 SQIVND, per germline (reference sequence). The CDR3 length is 15 residues.

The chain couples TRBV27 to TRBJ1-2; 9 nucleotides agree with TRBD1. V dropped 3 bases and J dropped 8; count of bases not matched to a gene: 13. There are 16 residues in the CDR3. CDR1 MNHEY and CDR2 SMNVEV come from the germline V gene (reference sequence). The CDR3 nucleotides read TGTGCCAGCAGTTTCCAGTGGGGACAGGGATCGGGAGGCTACACCTTC. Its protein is CASSFQWGQGSGGYTF.

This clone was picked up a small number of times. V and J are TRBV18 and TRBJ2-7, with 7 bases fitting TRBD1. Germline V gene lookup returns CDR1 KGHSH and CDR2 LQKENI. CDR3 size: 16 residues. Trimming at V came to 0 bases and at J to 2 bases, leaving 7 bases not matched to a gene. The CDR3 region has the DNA TGTGCCAGCTCACCACCCGAAGGACAGGCGGCCTACGAGCAGTACTTC. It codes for CASSPPEGQAAYEQYF.

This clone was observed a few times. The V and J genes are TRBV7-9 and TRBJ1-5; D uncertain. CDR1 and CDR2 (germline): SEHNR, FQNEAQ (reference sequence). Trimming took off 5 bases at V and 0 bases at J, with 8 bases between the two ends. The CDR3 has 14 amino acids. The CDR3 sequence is CASSPQNSNQPQHF. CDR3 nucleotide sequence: TGTGCCAGCAGCCCTCAAAATAGCAATCAGCCCCAGCATTTT. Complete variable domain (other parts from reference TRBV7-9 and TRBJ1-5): DTGVSQNPRHKITKRGQNVTFRCDPISEHNRLYWYRQTLGQGPEFLTYFQNEAQLEKSRLLSDRFSAERPKGSFSTLEIQRTEQGDSAMYLCASSPQNSNQPQHFGDGTRLSIL.

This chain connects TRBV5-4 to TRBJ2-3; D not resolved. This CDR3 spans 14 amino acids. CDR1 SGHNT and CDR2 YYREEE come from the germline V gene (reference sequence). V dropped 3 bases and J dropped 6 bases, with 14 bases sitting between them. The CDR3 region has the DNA TGTGCCAGCAGCTCCCTCTCGGCCGGGGATACGCAGTATTTT. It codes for CASSSLSAGDTQYF.

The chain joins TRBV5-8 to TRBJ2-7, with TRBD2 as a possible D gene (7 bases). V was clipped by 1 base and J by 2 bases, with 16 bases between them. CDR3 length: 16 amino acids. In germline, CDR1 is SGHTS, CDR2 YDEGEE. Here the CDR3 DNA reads TGTGCCAGCAGCTTGAGGGGGGGACGGACCACCTACGAGCAGTACTTC. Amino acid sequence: CASSLRGGRTTYEQYF.

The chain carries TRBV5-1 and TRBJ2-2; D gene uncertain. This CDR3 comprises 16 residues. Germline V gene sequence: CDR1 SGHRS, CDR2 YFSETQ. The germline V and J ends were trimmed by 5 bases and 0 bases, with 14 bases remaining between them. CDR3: CASSKAGFSNTGELFF. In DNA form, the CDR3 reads TGCGCCAGCAGTAAGGCCGGCTTTTCGAACACCGGGGAGCTGTTTTTT.

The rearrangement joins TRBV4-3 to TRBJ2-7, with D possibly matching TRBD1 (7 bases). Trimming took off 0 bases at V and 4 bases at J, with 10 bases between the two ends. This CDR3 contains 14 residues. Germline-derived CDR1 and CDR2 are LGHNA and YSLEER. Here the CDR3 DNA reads TGCGCCAGCAGCCAAGACAGGGGGGTGTACGAGCAGTACTTC. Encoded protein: CASSQDRGVYEQYF.

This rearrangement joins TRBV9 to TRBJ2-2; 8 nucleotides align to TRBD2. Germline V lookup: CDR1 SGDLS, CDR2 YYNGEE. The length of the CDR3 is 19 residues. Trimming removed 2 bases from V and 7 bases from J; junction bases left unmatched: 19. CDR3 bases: TGTGCCAGCAGCGTGAGCCCCCTCTTCTTAAGCGGGGGAAGCGGGGAGCTGTTTTTT. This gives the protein CASSVSPLFLSGGSGELFF.

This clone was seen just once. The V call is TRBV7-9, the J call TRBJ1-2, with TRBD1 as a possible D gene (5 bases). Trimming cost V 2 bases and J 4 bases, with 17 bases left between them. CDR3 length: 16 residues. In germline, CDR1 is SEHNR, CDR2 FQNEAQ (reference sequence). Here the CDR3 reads CASSLLGGERSYGYTF. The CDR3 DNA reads TGTGCCAGCAGCTTATTGGGAGGGGAGAGGAGCTATGGCTACACCTTC.